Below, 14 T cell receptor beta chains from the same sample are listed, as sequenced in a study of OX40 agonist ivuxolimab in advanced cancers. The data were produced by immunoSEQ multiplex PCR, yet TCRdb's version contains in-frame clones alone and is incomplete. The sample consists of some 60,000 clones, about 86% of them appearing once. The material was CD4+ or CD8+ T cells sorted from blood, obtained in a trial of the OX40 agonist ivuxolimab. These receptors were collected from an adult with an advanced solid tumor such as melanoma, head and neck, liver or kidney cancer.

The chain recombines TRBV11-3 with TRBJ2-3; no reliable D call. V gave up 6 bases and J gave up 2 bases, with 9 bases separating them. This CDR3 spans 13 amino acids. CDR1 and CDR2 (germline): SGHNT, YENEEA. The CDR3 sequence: CASSSSFTDTQYF. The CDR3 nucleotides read TGTGCCAGCAGTTCCAGCTTCACAGATACGCAGTATTTT.

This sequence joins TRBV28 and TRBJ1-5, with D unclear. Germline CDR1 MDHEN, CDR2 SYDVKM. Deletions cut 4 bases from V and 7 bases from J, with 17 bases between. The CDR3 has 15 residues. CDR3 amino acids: CASSSRGPASQPQHF. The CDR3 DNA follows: TGTGCCAGCAGTTCCCGAGGGCCGGCAAGCCAGCCCCAGCATTTT.

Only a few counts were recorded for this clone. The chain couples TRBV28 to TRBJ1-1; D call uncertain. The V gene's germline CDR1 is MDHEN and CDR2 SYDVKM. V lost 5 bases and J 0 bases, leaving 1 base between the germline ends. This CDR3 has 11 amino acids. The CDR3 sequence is CASSMNTEAFF. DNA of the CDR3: TGTGCCAGCAGTATGAACACTGAAGCTTTCTTT.

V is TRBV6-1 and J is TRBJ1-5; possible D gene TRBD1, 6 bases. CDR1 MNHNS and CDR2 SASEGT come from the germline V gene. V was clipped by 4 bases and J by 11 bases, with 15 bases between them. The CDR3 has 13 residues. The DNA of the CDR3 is TGTGCCAGCAGTGCGACAGGAGGAATGGCCCAGCATTTT. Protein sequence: CASSATGGMAQHF.

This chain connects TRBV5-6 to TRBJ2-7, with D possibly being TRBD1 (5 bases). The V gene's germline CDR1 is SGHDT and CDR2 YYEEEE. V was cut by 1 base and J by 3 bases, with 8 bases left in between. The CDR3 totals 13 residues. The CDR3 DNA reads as TGTGCCAGCAGCTTGACAGGATACTACGAGCAGTACTTC. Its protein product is CASSLTGYYEQYF.

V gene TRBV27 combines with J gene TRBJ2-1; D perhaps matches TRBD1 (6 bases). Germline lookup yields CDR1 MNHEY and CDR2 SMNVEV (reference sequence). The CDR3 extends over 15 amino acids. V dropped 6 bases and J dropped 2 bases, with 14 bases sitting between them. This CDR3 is CASSRLTGPYNEQFF. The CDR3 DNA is TGTGCCAGCAGCCGCCTGACAGGACCCTACAATGAGCAGTTCTTC.

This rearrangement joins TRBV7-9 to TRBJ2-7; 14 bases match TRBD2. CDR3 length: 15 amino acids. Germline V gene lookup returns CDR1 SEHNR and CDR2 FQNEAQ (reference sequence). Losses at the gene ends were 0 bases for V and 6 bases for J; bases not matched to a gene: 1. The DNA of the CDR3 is TGTGCCAGCAGCTTAGCGGGGACTAGCGGGAGCGAGCAGTACTTC. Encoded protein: CASSLAGTSGSEQYF.

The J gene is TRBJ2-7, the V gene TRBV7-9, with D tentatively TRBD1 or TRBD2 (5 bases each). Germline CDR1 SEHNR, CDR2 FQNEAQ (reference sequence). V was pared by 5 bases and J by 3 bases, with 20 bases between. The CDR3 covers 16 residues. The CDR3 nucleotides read TGTGCCAGCAGCCCCCCCCTTACACGGGACCGCTACGAGCAGTACTTC. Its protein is CASSPPLTRDRYEQYF.

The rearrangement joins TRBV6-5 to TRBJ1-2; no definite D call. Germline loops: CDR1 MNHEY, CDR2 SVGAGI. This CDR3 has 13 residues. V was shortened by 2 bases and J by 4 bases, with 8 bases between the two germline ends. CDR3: CASSYTGSYGYTF. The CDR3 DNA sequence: TGTGCCAGCAGTTACACGGGGAGCTATGGCTACACCTTC.

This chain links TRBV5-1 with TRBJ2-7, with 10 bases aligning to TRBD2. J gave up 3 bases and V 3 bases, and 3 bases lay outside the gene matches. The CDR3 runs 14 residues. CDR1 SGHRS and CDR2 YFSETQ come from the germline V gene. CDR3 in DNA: TGCGCCAGCAGCTGGAGCGGGAGGGACTACGAGCAGTACTTC. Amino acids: CASSWSGRDYEQYF. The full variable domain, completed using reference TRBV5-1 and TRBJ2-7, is KAGVTQTPRYLIKTRGQQVTLSCSPISGHRSVSWYQQTPGQGLQFLFEYFSETQRNKGNFPGRFSGRQFSNSRSEMNVSTLELGDSALYLCASSWSGRDYEQYFGPGTRLTVT.

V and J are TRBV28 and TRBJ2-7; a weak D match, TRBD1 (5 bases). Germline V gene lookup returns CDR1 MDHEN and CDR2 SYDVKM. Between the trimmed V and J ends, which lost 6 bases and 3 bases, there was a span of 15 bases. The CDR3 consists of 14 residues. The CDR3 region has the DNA TGTGCCAGCAGCGTATTCAGGGTTGACTACGAGCAGTACTTC. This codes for CASSVFRVDYEQYF.

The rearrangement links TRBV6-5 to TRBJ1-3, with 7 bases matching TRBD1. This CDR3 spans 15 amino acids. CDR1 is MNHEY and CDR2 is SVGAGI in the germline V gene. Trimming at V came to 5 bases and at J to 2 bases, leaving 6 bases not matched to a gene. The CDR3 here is CASSHDRATGNTIYF. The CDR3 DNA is TGTGCCAGCAGTCACGACAGGGCTACTGGAAACACCATATATTTT.

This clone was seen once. The CDR3, as DNA: TGTGCCAGCAGACAGGGATCCTACAATGAGCAGTTCTTC. Protein product: CASRQGSYNEQFF. The chain recombines TRBV28 with TRBJ2-1; possible D gene TRBD1, 6 bases. Germline loops: CDR1 MDHEN, CDR2 SYDVKM. The CDR3 runs 13 residues. V was trimmed by 6 bases and J by 1 base, leaving 7 bases between them. The full variable domain, its missing parts supplied by reference TRBV28 and TRBJ2-1, is DVKVTQSSRYLVKRTGEKVFLECVQDMDHENMFWYRQDPGLGLRLIYFSYDVKMKEKGDIPEGYSVSREKKERFSLILESASTNQTSMYLCASRQGSYNEQFFGPGTRLTVL.

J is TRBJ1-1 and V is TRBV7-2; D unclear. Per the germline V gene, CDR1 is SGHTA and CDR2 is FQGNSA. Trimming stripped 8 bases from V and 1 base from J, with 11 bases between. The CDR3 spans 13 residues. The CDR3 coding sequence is TGTGCCAGCGGGATAGGAGAGAACACTGAAGCTTTCTTT. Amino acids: CASGIGENTEAFF.